One sample yielded the 27 T cell receptor beta chains listed below, sequenced in a study of T cells after yellow fever vaccination. TCRdb reprocessed the 5' RACE reads via MiXCR and lists one record per CDR3 protein. Among about 240,000 distinct CDR3 sequences listed, roughly 3.5% were seen once. The sequenced sample was PBMCs, obtained 15 days after the yellow fever booster vaccination. The source is a young man who received the YFV17D yellow fever vaccine.

This clonotype was observed at least ten times. The rearrangement joins TRBV7-2 to TRBJ1-2; 9 bases are shared with TRBD1. This CDR3 comprises 14 residues. CDR1 and CDR2 from the germline V gene are SGHTA and FQGNSA. V shed 6 bases and J 2 bases; nucleotides not matched to a gene: 4. The CDR3 DNA is TGTGCCAGCAGGACAGGGGGTACGAACTATGGCTACACCTTC. As protein: CASRTGGTNYGYTF.

This clonotype was observed many times. The chain joins TRBV10-3 to TRBJ1-1; 9 bases agree with TRBD1. Germline values: CDR1 ENHRY, CDR2 SYGVKD. V was pared by 7 bases and J by 3 bases, with 9 bases of the junction left unmatched. The CDR3 length is 15 residues. The CDR3 loop reads CAIKPGQGLDTEAFF. CDR3 bases: TGTGCCATCAAGCCGGGACAGGGATTAGACACTGAAGCTTTCTTT.

This clonotype was detected many times. The chain is built from TRBV13 and TRBJ1-2; D is perhaps TRBD1 (5 bases). The CDR3 totals 16 residues. Trimming cost V 4 bases and J 4 bases, with 19 bases left between them. CDR1 and CDR2 from the germline V gene are PRHDT and FYEKMQ (reference sequence). DNA for the CDR3: TGTGCCAGCAGCTATGGGCGGGGGACCTATTCCTATGGCTACACCTTC. Residues: CASSYGRGTYSYGYTF. The full variable domain, with the rest looked up from reference TRBV13 and TRBJ1-2, is AAGVIQSPRHLIKEKRETATLKCYPIPRHDTVYWYQQGPGQDPQFLISFYEKMQSDKGSIPDRFSAQQFSDYHSELNMSSLELGDSALYFCASSYGRGTYSYGYTFGSGTRLTVV.

V and J are TRBV6-2 or TRBV6-3 and TRBJ1-2; D not resolved. The germline gives CDR1 MNHEY, CDR2 SVGEGT. The ends were cut back, 2 bases at V and 0 bases at J, with 4 bases in the middle. The CDR3 sequence is 13 residues long. The DNA for the CDR3 is TGTGCCAGCAGTTACAGGGCTAACTATGGCTACACCTTC. Translated, it gives CASSYRANYGYTF.

This clonotype was counted a few times. This rearrangement joins TRBV5-8 to TRBJ2-1; 7 bases line up with TRBD2. The CDR3 consists of 15 residues. Germline CDR1 and CDR2: SGHTS and YDEGEE. Trimming at V came to 4 bases and at J to 3 bases, leaving 7 bases not matched to a gene. The CDR3 reads CASSLRGGLYNEQFF. Written as DNA, the CDR3 is TGTGCCAGCAGCCTGCGCGGGGGACTCTACAATGAGCAGTTCTTC.

This clonotype has at least ten counts. The chain combines TRBV20-1 with TRBJ2-1; no clear D gene. Germline CDR1 DFQATT, CDR2 SNEGSKA (reference sequence). Trimming removed 6 bases from V and 12 bases from J, with 15 bases in between. The CDR3 sequence is 11 residues long. The chain's CDR3 is CSARTRDWQFF. In nucleotides, the CDR3 is TGCAGTGCCAGGACCCGTGACTGGCAGTTCTTC.

In its sample, this clonotype was seen many times. The gene calls are TRBV20-1 and TRBJ1-1; D is undetermined. The CDR3 spans 14 residues. Trimming left V 3 bases short and J 3 bases short, with 14 bases between. Looked up from germline, CDR1 is DFQATT and CDR2 is SNEGSKA (reference sequence). The CDR3 DNA reads TGCAGTGCTAGTATACCGAGCCGGGACACTGAAGCTTTCTTT. It is translated as CSASIPSRDTEAFF.

This clonotype was picked up many times. V and J are TRBV15 and TRBJ1-2; no clear D. The CDR3 runs 16 residues. V dropped 5 bases and J dropped 0 bases, with 16 bases sitting between them. Germline-derived CDR1 and CDR2 are LNHNV and YYDKDF (reference sequence). CDR3 coding DNA: TGTGCCACCAGCTCCCTCTGGCAGGCTTCTAACTATGGCTACACCTTC. Translation gives CATSSLWQASNYGYTF.

There are many counts of this clonotype. This sequence joins TRBV5-1 and TRBJ1-4; D not certain. CDR1 and CDR2 from the germline V gene are SGHRS and YFSETQ. This CDR3 has 15 residues. Trimming shortened V by 1 base and J by 0 bases, and 7 bases separated the two germline ends. Here the CDR3 reads CASSLLPSTNEKLFF. The CDR3 DNA reads as TGCGCCAGCAGCTTGCTACCCTCAACTAATGAAAAACTGTTTTTT.

This clonotype was seen repeatedly, ten times or more. This chain links TRBV12-3 or TRBV12-4 with TRBJ1-5; possible D gene TRBD1, 5 bases. Trimming took 3 bases from V and 6 from J, leaving 12 bases between them. The CDR3 has 14 amino acids. CDR3 DNA sequence: TGTGCCAGCAGTTTGGTGGGGGAGGGTCAGCCCCAGCATTTT. It yields the protein CASSLVGEGQPQHF.

This clonotype occurred a few times. The V call is TRBV19, the J call TRBJ1-1; D is ambiguous. V was trimmed by 5 bases and J by 0 bases, leaving 10 bases between them. The V gene's germline CDR1 is LNHDA and CDR2 SQIVND (reference sequence). CDR3 length equals 14 residues. The CDR3 nucleotides are TGTGCCAGTAGTCCCGACGTAATGAACACTGAAGCTTTCTTT. Its translation is CASSPDVMNTEAFF.

The rearrangement uses TRBV5-5 and TRBJ1-4; D may be TRBD1 (5 bases). This CDR3 has 16 residues. Looked up from germline, CDR1 is SGHKS and CDR2 is YYEKEE (reference sequence). V lost 5 bases and J lost 3, with 17 bases in between. The CDR3 coding sequence is TGTGCCAGCAGTTATATACCGGGGCAGGCTAATGAAAAACTGTTTTTT. Protein: CASSYIPGQANEKLFF.

This clonotype was counted ten times or more. The V and J genes are TRBV5-1 and TRBJ2-5, with 7 bases fitting TRBD1. The CDR3 has 14 residues. Germline CDR1 reads SGHRS; CDR2 reads YFSETQ. Trimming at V came to 5 bases and at J to 7 bases, leaving 11 bases not matched to a gene. CDR3 sequence reads: CASSSSRQGGTQYF. The CDR3 nucleotides read TGCGCCAGCAGTTCCTCCCGACAGGGCGGGACCCAGTACTTC.

This clonotype was seen many times. V usage is TRBV5-1 and J usage is TRBJ2-3; a weak D match, TRBD2 (6 bases). The ends were cut back, 0 bases at V and 4 bases at J, with 18 bases in the middle. The CDR3 is made up of 17 amino acids. The germline V gene encodes CDR1 SGHRS and CDR2 YFSETQ. The CDR3 region has the DNA TGCGCCAGCAGCTTGGGCGGCACTTGGCGGGGCTCAGATACGCAGTATTTT. Its translation: CASSLGGTWRGSDTQYF.

This clonotype came up many times. The CDR3 spells CASTPGVRDSYEQYF. The CDR3 nucleotides are TGTGCCAGTACCCCGGGGGTACGGGACAGCTACGAGCAGTACTTC. The chain employs TRBV19 and TRBJ2-7, with D possibly being TRBD1 (7 bases). There are 15 residues in the CDR3. The germline V gene encodes CDR1 LNHDA and CDR2 SQIVND (reference sequence). The germline V and J ends were trimmed by 7 bases and 3 bases, with 19 bases remaining between them.

This clonotype has ten or more counts. The chain uses TRBV12-3 or TRBV12-4 and TRBJ1-2, with D unclear. Trimming pared 3 bases from V and 4 bases from J, leaving 9 bases between. This CDR3 has 13 amino acids. The CDR3 region is CASSFEHSYGYTF. The CDR3 coding sequence is TGTGCCAGCAGTTTTGAGCACAGCTATGGCTACACCTTC.

This clonotype was found many times. The rearrangement links TRBV4-2 to TRBJ2-3, with D uncertain. Germline V gives CDR1 LGHNA, CDR2 YNFKEQ. V gave up 2 bases and J gave up 0 bases, with 15 bases separating them. This CDR3 region has 17 residues. The chain's CDR3 is CASSQRAVEESTDTQYF. The CDR3 region has the DNA TGTGCCAGCAGCCAACGGGCCGTCGAGGAAAGCACAGATACGCAGTATTTT.

This clonotype was recorded at least ten times. The chain employs TRBV6-4 and TRBJ2-3, with 8 positions matching TRBD1. J lost 3 bases, V lost 0 bases, and 2 bases had no gene match. This CDR3 comprises 15 residues. Germline-derived CDR1 and CDR2 are MRHNA and SNTAGT. The CDR3 bases are TGTGCCAGCAGTGACTCTCAGGGGGCAACAGATACGCAGTATTTT. Protein sequence: CASSDSQGATDTQYF.

The chain links TRBV7-9 to TRBJ1-6; no firm D call. The CDR3 runs to 17 residues. CDR1 is SEHNR, CDR2 FQNEAQ, per germline (reference sequence). Trimming took 4 bases from V and 0 from J, leaving 13 bases between them. CDR3 in amino acids: CASSYGRTSSYNSPLHF. Written as DNA, the CDR3 is TGTGCCAGCAGCTATGGACGGACGAGCTCCTATAATTCACCCCTCCACTTT.

The table lists this clonotype with many counts. This sequence joins TRBV12-3 or TRBV12-4 and TRBJ2-5, with D maybe TRBD2 (5 bases). The CDR3 length is 14 residues. With 6 bases removed from V and 5 bases from J, the gap between germline ends came to 16 bases. Here the CDR3 DNA reads TGTGCCAGCAGCCCGGTCGGGGTGGGGGAGACCCAGTACTTC. It is translated as CASSPVGVGETQYF.

This clonotype was found many times. The chain has TRBV5-1 and TRBJ2-1; a weak D match, TRBD2 (6 bases). The CDR3 contains 15 residues. Trimming pared 0 bases from V and 3 bases from J, leaving 10 bases between. Germline V gene sequence: CDR1 SGHRS, CDR2 YFSETQ. CDR3 DNA sequence: TGCGCCAGCAGCTTGGTGTCGGGACTCTACAATGAGCAGTTCTTC. Its protein is CASSLVSGLYNEQFF.

There are many counts of this clonotype. V and J are TRBV12-3 or TRBV12-4 and TRBJ1-2, with D perhaps TRBD1 (5 bases). This CDR3 is built from 12 residues. With 5 bases removed from V and 4 bases from J, the gap between germline ends came to 8 bases. The CDR3 sequence is CASSATAYGYTF. The DNA of the CDR3 is TGTGCCAGCAGTGCGACAGCCTATGGCTACACCTTC.

This clonotype came up many times. This chain uses TRBV6-1 with TRBJ1-1; D gene uncertain. The CDR3 sequence is 10 residues long. Trimming left V 6 bases short and J 7 bases short, with 6 bases between. Germline CDR1 is MNHNS and CDR2 is SASEGT. CDR3 sequence: CASRFFEAFF. The DNA for the CDR3 is TGTGCCAGCAGATTCTTTGAAGCTTTCTTT.

This clonotype was found many times. The rearrangement links TRBV7-9 to TRBJ2-3; 9 bases align to TRBD2. This CDR3 comprises 16 residues. Germline values: CDR1 SEHNR, CDR2 FQNEAQ (reference sequence). V was pared by 3 bases and J by 2 bases, with 6 bases of the junction left unmatched. The CDR3 nucleotides read TGTGCCAGCAGCTTTCAGACTAGCGGTTCCACAGATACGCAGTATTTT. Protein: CASSFQTSGSTDTQYF.

Many counts were recorded for this clonotype. The rearrangement uses TRBV7-2 and TRBJ2-3; D is perhaps TRBD1 or TRBD2 (6 bases each). CDR3 length: 13 residues. The germline V gene has CDR1 SGHTA and CDR2 FQGNSA. Trimming removed 5 bases at V and 7 bases at J, with 13 bases between. The CDR3 spells CASSAPGANTQYF. In DNA, the CDR3 is TGTGCCAGCAGCGCGCCGGGGGCGAATACGCAGTATTTT.

This clonotype was counted at least ten times. The CDR3, as DNA: TGTGCCAGCAGTGAAAGCAACAATCAGCCCCAGCATTTT. This gives the protein CASSESNNQPQHF. The V gene is TRBV6-1, the J gene TRBJ1-5; D unclear. Germline values: CDR1 MNHNS, CDR2 SASEGT. Trimming pared 2 bases from V and 3 bases from J, leaving 5 bases between. The length of the CDR3 is 13 residues.

Many counts were recorded for this clonotype. The chain joins TRBV4-2 to TRBJ1-4; the D is unclear. Germline V gene data show CDR1 as LGHNA and CDR2 as YNFKEQ. CDR3 length: 16 residues. The V end was cut by 7 bases, the J end by 0 bases, with 15 bases between. The CDR3 coding sequence is TGTGCCAGCACCCCAAGGGAAACTGCAACTAATGAAAAACTGTTTTTT. As protein: CASTPRETATNEKLFF.